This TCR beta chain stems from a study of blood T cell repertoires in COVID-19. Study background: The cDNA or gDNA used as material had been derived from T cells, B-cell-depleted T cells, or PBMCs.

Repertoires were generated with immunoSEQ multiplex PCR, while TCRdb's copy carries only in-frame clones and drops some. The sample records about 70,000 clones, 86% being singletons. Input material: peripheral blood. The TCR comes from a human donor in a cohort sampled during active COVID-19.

The CDR3 loop reads CAISETEANYGYTF. The DNA of the CDR3 is TGTGCCATCAGTGAAACTGAAGCTAACTATGGCTACACCTTC. The chain joins TRBV10-3 to TRBJ1-2, with no clear D. This CDR3 is built from 14 residues. Trimming left V 3 bases short and J 0 bases short, with 8 bases between. In germline, CDR1 is ENHRY, CDR2 SYGVKD.